The 20 T cell receptor beta chains presented below share a single source sample, sequenced in a study of shared clonotypes between healthy human individuals. CD45RO-negative CD8 cells positively selected for CCR7 made up the naive population, which excluded terminally differentiated effector memory CD45RA+ cells. The assay was immunoSEQ multiplex PCR, and TCRdb's table has in-frame clones only and misses some. Of 2 million to 2.5 million clones in the sample, 90% to 95% were seen once. The specimen was naive CD8+ T cells from PBMCs. These receptors originate from a man younger than 35 in good health. Some clones in this sample may be carry-over from other donors' samples.

This rearrangement joins TRBV7-2 to TRBJ1-2; D is unresolved. V was cut by 1 base and J by 7 bases, with 13 bases left in between. This CDR3 has 14 residues. Germline V lookup: CDR1 SGHTA, CDR2 FQGNSA. DNA of the CDR3: TGTGCCAGCAGCTTAGTGGTTGGCGGCCGTGGCTACACCTTC. Translated: CASSLVVGGRGYTF.

This chain links TRBV28 with TRBJ1-1; the D gene is possibly TRBD1 (6 bases). This CDR3 comprises 12 residues. V shed 8 bases and J shed 2 bases, with 9 bases lying between them. Germline V gives CDR1 MDHEN, CDR2 SYDVKM. CDR3 loop: CASEGTNTEAFF. CDR3 nucleotides: TGTGCCAGCGAGGGGACAAACACTGAAGCTTTCTTT.

The V gene is TRBV28, the J gene TRBJ1-2; 12 nucleotides line up with TRBD1. CDR3 length equals 17 residues. CDR1 is MDHEN and CDR2 is SYDVKM in the germline V gene. The ends lost 7 bases at V and 8 bases at J; junction bases unmatched: 17. CDR3 in amino acids: CASNPPKDGTGGWGYTF. CDR3 nucleotide sequence: TGTGCCAGCAATCCCCCAAAGGATGGGACAGGGGGCTGGGGCTACACCTTC.

This clone was detected once. CDR3 sequence: CASSLSGVVYGYTF. The CDR3 nucleotides are TGTGCCAGCAGTTTATCTGGGGTTGTCTATGGCTACACCTTC. The genes are TRBV28 and TRBJ1-2; D unclear. Germline assignment: CDR1 MDHEN and CDR2 SYDVKM. The V gene lost 1 base and the J gene lost 4 bases, with 10 bases spanning the gap. This CDR3 comprises 14 residues.

This clone is a singleton in its sample. The J gene is TRBJ2-7, the V gene TRBV27, with unresolved D. Trimming removed 6 bases from V and 3 bases from J, with 18 bases in between. This CDR3 comprises 15 residues. Germline CDR1 and CDR2: MNHEY and SMNVEV (reference sequence). CDR3: CASRKRTGWNYEQYF. CDR3 in DNA: TGTGCCAGCAGAAAACGGACGGGTTGGAACTACGAGCAGTACTTC.

This clone was picked up one time. J is TRBJ1-2 and V is TRBV29-1, with TRBD1 as a possible D gene (6 bases). Deletions cut 4 bases from V and 4 bases from J, with 10 bases between. The CDR3 sequence is 12 residues long. The germline V gene encodes CDR1 SQVTM and CDR2 ANQGSEA. The DNA for the CDR3 is TGCAGCGTTGGGGGGCCTGTCTATGGCTACACCTTC. Its translation is CSVGGPVYGYTF. Full variable domain (outside the CDR3, taken from reference TRBV29-1 and TRBJ1-2): SAVISQKPSRDICQRGTSLTIQCQVDSQVTMMFWYRQQPGQSLTLIATANQGSEATYESGFVIDKFPISRPNLTFSTLTVSNMSPEDSSIYLCSVGGPVYGYTFGSGTRLTVV.

This chain joins TRBV5-4 and TRBJ2-1; 7 bases agree with TRBD1. CDR3 size: 15 residues. The J segment lost 0 bases and the V segment lost 3 bases, leaving 3 bases of the junction unmatched. Germline V gene data show CDR1 as SGHNT and CDR2 as YYREEE (reference sequence). DNA for the CDR3: TGTGCCAGCAGCTCTCAGGGGGTCTCCTACAATGAGCAGTTCTTC. Residues: CASSSQGVSYNEQFF.

The chain joins TRBV27 to TRBJ2-1; 7 nucleotides match TRBD1. V was pared by 3 bases and J by 0 bases, with 8 bases of the junction left unmatched. Germline CDR1 is MNHEY and CDR2 is SMNVEV (reference sequence). The length of the CDR3 is 17 residues. In nucleotides, the CDR3 is TGTGCCAGCAGTTTGAACCCTACAGGGGACTCCTACAATGAGCAGTTCTTC. The encoded protein is CASSLNPTGDSYNEQFF.

The chain combines TRBV2 with TRBJ2-7, with TRBD1 identical over 8 bases. V shed 1 base and J 3 bases; nucleotides not matched to a gene: 5. Germline V gives CDR1 SNHLY, CDR2 FYNNEI. The CDR3 extends over 15 amino acids. The chain's CDR3 is CASSEESGQGYEQYF. DNA of the CDR3: TGTGCCAGCAGTGAAGAGTCAGGACAGGGCTACGAGCAGTACTTC.

The chain carries TRBV18 and TRBJ1-5; D call uncertain. V was cut by 7 bases and J by 0 bases, with 7 bases left in between. CDR1 and CDR2 (germline): KGHSH, LQKENI. CDR3 length: 13 amino acids. In nucleotides, the CDR3 is TGTGCCAGCTGCCGGATTAGCAATCAGCCCCAGCATTTT. This encodes CASCRISNQPQHF.

The gene calls are TRBV9 and TRBJ2-1; TRBD2 matches 7 bases. The CDR3 totals 18 residues. Unmatched junction bases numbered 19, after V lost 1 base and J lost 9 bases. CDR1 and CDR2 from the germline V gene are SGDLS and YYNGEE. CDR3 DNA: TGTGCCAGCAGCGTACCAATCGATTGGGGCGGGAGCTCGGGTGAGCAGTTCTTC. Protein sequence: CASSVPIDWGGSSGEQFF.

This clone was picked up one time. The rearrangement links TRBV27 to TRBJ2-2; D might be TRBD1 or TRBD2, each matching 6 bases. The germline CDR1 and CDR2 sequences are MNHEY and SMNVEV (reference sequence). The CDR3 is 17 residues long. V was clipped by 3 bases and J by 9 bases, with 23 bases between them. The CDR3 is CASSLGPGAGLSRELFF. As DNA, the CDR3 is TGTGCCAGCAGTTTGGGCCCGGGGGCAGGGCTTAGCAGGGAGCTGTTTTTT.

Remarks on this clone: Other DNA sequences within the sample encode an identical CDR3. The chain carries TRBV28 and TRBJ1-1; 8 nucleotides match TRBD1. The germline V gene encodes CDR1 MDHEN and CDR2 SYDVKM. The CDR3 extends over 13 amino acids. V trimming: 10 bases; J trimming: 0 bases; junction bases outside the gene matches: 4. The DNA for the CDR3 is TGTGCCACCCGGGACAGGATGAACACTGAAGCTTTCTTT. This sequence encodes CATRDRMNTEAFF. The variable domain in full, with the rest retrieved from reference TRBV28 and TRBJ1-1, is DVKVTQSSRYLVKRTGEKVFLECVQDMDHENMFWYRQDPGLGLRLIYFSYDVKMKEKGDIPEGYSVSREKKERFSLILESASTNQTSMYLCATRDRMNTEAFFGQGTRLTVV.

This clone appeared a single time. The gene calls are TRBV28 and TRBJ1-5; the match to TRBD1 covers 8 bases. Trimming took 6 bases from V and 1 from J; bases not matched to a gene: 2. The CDR3 length is 14 residues. Germline V gene sequence: CDR1 MDHEN, CDR2 SYDVKM. In nucleotides, the CDR3 is TGTGCCAGCAGGAACAGGGGGAGCAATCAGCCCCAGCATTTT. Translation gives CASRNRGSNQPQHF.

The chain is built from TRBV27 and TRBJ1-1; TRBD1 aligns across 9 bases. With V trimmed by 8 bases and J by 0 bases, 4 bases remained unmatched. This CDR3 spans 14 amino acids. Per germline, CDR1 MNHEY and CDR2 SMNVEV (reference sequence). CDR3 DNA sequence: TGTGCCAGCGCCGACAGGGGGATGAACACTGAAGCTTTCTTT. It is translated as CASADRGMNTEAFF.

V and J are TRBV13 and TRBJ2-7; unclear D gene. CDR3 length equals 15 residues. Germline CDR1 reads PRHDT; CDR2 reads FYEKMQ (reference sequence). Trimming stripped 5 bases from V and 0 bases from J, with 14 bases between. The CDR3 DNA reads TGTGCCAGCAGCCTAAACCAAGAACCCTCCTACGAGCAGTACTTC. Translation: CASSLNQEPSYEQYF.

The chain carries TRBV4-1 and TRBJ2-3; the D is unclear. The CDR3 is made up of 16 amino acids. Germline lookup yields CDR1 MGHRA and CDR2 YSYEKL. V lost 4 bases and J 1 base, leaving 15 bases between the germline ends. The DNA for the CDR3 is TGCGCCAGCAGCCCAGGACGCCAGAAAGGCACAGATACGCAGTATTTT. Amino acids: CASSPGRQKGTDTQYF.

This CDR3 is CASLNLPRDRIQETQYF. DNA for the CDR3: TGTGCCAGTTTAAATCTCCCCCGGGACAGGATCCAAGAGACCCAGTACTTC. V usage is TRBV19 and J usage is TRBJ2-5; the match to TRBD1 covers 8 bases. Germline V gene lookup returns CDR1 LNHDA and CDR2 SQIVND (reference sequence). This CDR3 comprises 17 residues. The trim removed 8 bases at V and 1 base at J, leaving 15 bases unmatched.

On this clone: Different DNA sequences within this sample yield the same CDR3. The rearrangement joins TRBV5-1 to TRBJ2-7; D is undetermined. The CDR3 extends over 12 amino acids. Trimming left V 0 bases short and J 6 bases short, with 7 bases between. The germline V gene has CDR1 SGHRS and CDR2 YFSETQ. This chain's CDR3 is CASSLGRTEQYF. CDR3 bases: TGCGCCAGCAGCTTGGGGCGGACCGAGCAGTACTTC. Combining the CDR3 with reference TRBV5-1 and TRBJ2-7 gives the whole variable domain KAGVTQTPRYLIKTRGQQVTLSCSPISGHRSVSWYQQTPGQGLQFLFEYFSETQRNKGNFPGRFSGRQFSNSRSEMNVSTLELGDSALYLCASSLGRTEQYFGPGTRLTVT.

The chain recombines TRBV2 with TRBJ2-6; no firm D call. This CDR3 comprises 15 residues. Germline-derived CDR1 and CDR2 are SNHLY and FYNNEI. V lost 0 bases and J lost 0, with 3 bases in between. The CDR3 DNA follows: TGTGCCAGCAGTGAAGCCAGCTCTGGGGCCAACGTCCTGACTTTC. Its protein product is CASSEASSGANVLTF. The full variable domain, with the rest looked up from reference TRBV2 and TRBJ2-6, is EPEVTQTPSHQVTQMGQEVILRCVPISNHLYFYWYRQILGQKVEFLVSFYNNEISEKSEIFDDQFSVERPDGSNFTLKIRSTKLEDSAMYFCASSEASSGANVLTFGAGSRLTVL.